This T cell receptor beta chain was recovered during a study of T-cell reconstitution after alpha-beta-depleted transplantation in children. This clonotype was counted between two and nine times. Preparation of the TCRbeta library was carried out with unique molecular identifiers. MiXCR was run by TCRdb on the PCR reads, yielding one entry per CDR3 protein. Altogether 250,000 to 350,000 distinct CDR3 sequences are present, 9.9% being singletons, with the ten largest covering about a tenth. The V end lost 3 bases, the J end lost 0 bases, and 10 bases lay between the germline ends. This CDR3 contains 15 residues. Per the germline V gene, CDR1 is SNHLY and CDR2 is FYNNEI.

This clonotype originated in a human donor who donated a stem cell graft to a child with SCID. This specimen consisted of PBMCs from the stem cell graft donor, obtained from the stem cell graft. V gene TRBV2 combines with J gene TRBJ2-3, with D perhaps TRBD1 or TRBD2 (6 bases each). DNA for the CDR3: TGTGCCAGCAGTGATGTCGGGGGCAGCACAGATACGCAGTATTTT. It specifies CASSDVGGSTDTQYF.